The clone carrying this TCR beta chain was seen a handful of times. Antigen specificity is unknown. It is unclear where the CDR3 begins or ends on the DNA, so no DNA is shown, and the CDR3 is as TCRdb lists it. This entry is derived from a study of T-cell reconstitution after alpha-beta-depleted transplantation in children. Germline CDR1 reads WSHSY; CDR2 reads SAAADI. The CDR3 extends over 15 residues, inclusive of both ends. Study-level results: At the one-year point after transplant, T-cell counts and TCRbeta diversity were found to come mostly from T cells that had been newly produced.

Unique molecular identifiers were built into the TCRbeta library. One entry per CDR3 protein results from TCRdb running MiXCR on the PCR reads. The sample contains approximately 980,000 distinct CDR3 sequences, under 30% of which appear only once. This TCR was sampled from a boy in the first two years of life who had a stem cell transplant for SCID, so the T cells may come from the graft donor. The source was PBMCs, mostly from graft donor cells, collected 360 days after TCRalphabeta/CD19-depleted stem cell transplant. This chain joins TRBV10-2 and TRBJ2-2. CDR3 loop: CASSEHSPIPGSCFF.